This record covers a single T cell receptor (beta chain). Trimming at V came to 6 bases and at J to 2 bases, leaving 7 bases not matched to a gene. Germline CDR1 MNHEY, CDR2 SVGAGI. This CDR3 is built from 14 residues. The data originate from a study of blood T cell repertoires in COVID-19. The method was immunoSEQ multiplex PCR; TCRdb's version includes in-frame clones alone and lacks a portion of them. The sample lists 200,000 to 250,000 clones, 88% seen once, with 1.5% in the top ten. This TCR was sampled from a young man with active or convalescent COVID-19. The chain recombines TRBV6-5 with TRBJ2-7; 7 bases match TRBD1. Sequencing was performed on peripheral blood. As DNA, the CDR3 is TGTGCCAGCAGCTCTGGGACAGTAGCCTACGAGCAGTACTTC. This translates into CASSSGTVAYEQYF.